This TCR beta chain comes out of a study of T-cell memory formation after mild COVID-19. TCRdb reprocessed the 5' RACE reads with MiXCR, giving one entry per CDR3 protein. The sample includes hundreds of thousands of distinct CDR3 sequences, 15% to 20% seen only once; the top ten take about 7.5%. The CDR3 is made up of 15 amino acids. CDR1 and CDR2 from the germline V gene are SGHDT and YYEEEE. The ends were cut back, 4 bases at V and 7 bases at J, with 20 bases in the middle. This clonotype was recorded once. This TCR came from an adult woman who had mild COVID-19 (a few samples of this study predate the infection). Cell type and time point are not known. The V gene is TRBV5-6, the J gene TRBJ2-5; D is possibly TRBD1 (6 bases). The sequencing input was PBMCs or a T cell subset sorted from them (not recorded which). CDR3 nucleotide sequence: TGTGCCAGCAGCCCTGAGTCCCGGGACATTGGGACCCAGTACTTC. Translating it yields CASSPESRDIGTQYF.